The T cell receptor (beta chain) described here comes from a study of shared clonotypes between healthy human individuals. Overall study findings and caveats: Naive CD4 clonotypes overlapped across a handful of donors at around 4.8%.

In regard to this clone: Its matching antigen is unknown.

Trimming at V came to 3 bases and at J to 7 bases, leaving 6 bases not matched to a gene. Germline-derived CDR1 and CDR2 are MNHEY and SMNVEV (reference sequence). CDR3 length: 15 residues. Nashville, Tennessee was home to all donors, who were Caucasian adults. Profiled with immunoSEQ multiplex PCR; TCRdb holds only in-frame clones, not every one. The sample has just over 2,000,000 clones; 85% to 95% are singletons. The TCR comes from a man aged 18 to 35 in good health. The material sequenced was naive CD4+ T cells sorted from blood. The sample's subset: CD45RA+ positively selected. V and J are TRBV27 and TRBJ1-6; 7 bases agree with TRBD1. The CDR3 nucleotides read TGTGCCAGCAGTTTCGACGACAGGGAAAATTCACCCCTCCACTTT. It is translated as CASSFDDRENSPLHF.